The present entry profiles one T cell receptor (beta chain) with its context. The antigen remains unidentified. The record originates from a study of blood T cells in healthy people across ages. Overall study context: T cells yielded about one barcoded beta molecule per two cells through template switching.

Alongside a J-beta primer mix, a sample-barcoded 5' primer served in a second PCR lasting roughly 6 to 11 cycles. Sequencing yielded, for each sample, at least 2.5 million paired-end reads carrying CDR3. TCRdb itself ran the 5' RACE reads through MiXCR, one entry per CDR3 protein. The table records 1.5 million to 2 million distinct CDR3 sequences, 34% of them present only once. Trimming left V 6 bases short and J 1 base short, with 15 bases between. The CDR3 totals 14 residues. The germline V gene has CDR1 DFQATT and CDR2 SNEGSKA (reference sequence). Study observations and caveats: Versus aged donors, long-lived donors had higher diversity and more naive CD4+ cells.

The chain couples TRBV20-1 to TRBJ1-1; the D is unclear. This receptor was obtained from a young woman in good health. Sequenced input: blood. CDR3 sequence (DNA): TGCAGTGCACAACACTACTCGGAGAACACTGAAGCTTTCTTT. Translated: CSAQHYSENTEAFF.